This TCR beta chain was found in a study of T cell changes during pregnancy in multiple sclerosis. The CDR3 contains 15 residues. CDR1 MRHNA and CDR2 SNTAGT come from the germline V gene. The V and J ends lost 4 bases and 5 bases, in that order; junction bases with no gene match: 2. Comments on this clone: Other nucleotide sequences from this sample produce the same CDR3.

Method: immunoSEQ multiplex PCR; TCRdb's copy keeps in-frame clones and lacks some. The repertoire holds tens of thousands of clones, with 80% to 95% as singletons. The sequence was collected from a female donor with multiple sclerosis, enrolled in a pregnancy study. The chain employs TRBV6-4 and TRBJ2-1; 13 nucleotides agree with TRBD2. Sequenced material: CD8+ T cells from peripheral blood mononuclear cells, taken after pregnancy. CDR3 DNA sequence: TGTGCCAGCAGTGCCGGGACTAGCGGGGACAATGAGCAGTTCTTC. Amino acid sequence: CASSAGTSGDNEQFF.